This is a list of T cell receptor beta chains from one sample in a study of CD8+ T cells in alopecia areata. Profiling relied on immunoSEQ multiplex PCR, and the TCRdb table lists in-frame clones only, not all of them. The repertoire includes over 85,000 clones, less than 50% of them detected once, and 0.7% to 0.95% sits in the top ten. The material sequenced was CD4+ T cells sorted from blood. These TCRs come from a human donor with alopecia areata. Both conserved end residues are part of each CDR3. The D gene is left open where the match is weak. Only some rows state a clone size, as once, few, many or a class for expanded clones.

J gene	D gene	clone size	V gene	CDR3 DNA	CDR3 protein
TRBJ2-2	-	-	TRBV29-1	TGCAGCGTTATTAGCGGGGAGCTGTTTTTT	CSVISGELFF
TRBJ2-1	-	few	TRBV20-1	TGCAGTGCCCTCCCCGGGGTCTTC	CSALPGVF
TRBJ2-3	-	few	TRBV7-2	TGTGCCAGCAGCCCCCCGGCGGGGCGGTCCCGGGGGACGCAGTATTTT	CASSPPAGRSRGTQYF
TRBJ1-3	TRBD1	-	TRBV7-6	TGTGCCAGCAGCCCACAGGGACAGCTCGGAAACACCATATATTTT	CASSPQGQLGNTIYF
TRBJ2-5	-	-	TRBV29-1	TGCAGCGCCTGGGTGGGGGTCCAGGAAGAGACCCAGTACTTC	CSAWVGVQEETQYF
TRBJ1-1	TRBD1	-	TRBV5-1	TGCGCCAGCAGCGATAACAGGGGCGTGAACACTGAAGCTTTCTTT	CASSDNRGVNTEAFF
TRBJ2-3	-	-	TRBV6-6	TGTGCCAGCAGTCGGGGACTGGCGAGCACAGATACGCAGTATTTT	CASSRGLASTDTQYF
TRBJ2-5	-	-	TRBV10-2	TGCGCCAGCGGGGCAGGGAGAGAGACCCAGTACTTC	CASGAGRETQYF
TRBJ2-5	-	few	TRBV4-3	TGCGCCAGCAGCCAACATGAGGGATTGGGGGAGACCCAGTACTTC	CASSQHEGLGETQYF
TRBJ2-3	TRBD1	-	TRBV5-4	TGTGCCAGCAGCCCAGACAGGGTGTGGACAGATACGCAGTATTTT	CASSPDRVWTDTQYF
TRBJ2-3	TRBD2	-	TRBV28	TGTGCCAGCAGTTTCCGGCGGGAGGCTAGCACAGATACGCAGTATTTT	CASSFRREASTDTQYF
TRBJ2-3	-	-	TRBV9	TGTGCCAGCAGCGTCTCTGGAGGGGATACGCAGTATTTT	CASSVSGGDTQYF
TRBJ2-1	-	-	TRBV29-1	TGCAGCGCCTCCCCCCCAGGCAATGAGCAGTTCTTC	CSASPPGNEQFF
TRBJ2-2	TRBD2	few	TRBV29-1	TGCAGCGTCAGAACTAGCGGGAACACCGGGGAGCTGTTTTTT	CSVRTSGNTGELFF
TRBJ1-2	-	-	TRBV5-1	TGCGCCAGCAGCTTGGCCGCAGGACTAGAGAATGGCTACACCTTC	CASSLAAGLENGYTF
TRBJ2-5	-	-	TRBV11-3	TGTGCCAGCAGCTTAGTAGGGGAAGAGACCCAGTACTTC	CASSLVGEETQYF
TRBJ1-4	TRBD1	-	TRBV11-2	TGTGCCAGCAGCCTTGGACAGGGAAATGAAAAACTGTTTTTT	CASSLGQGNEKLFF
TRBJ1-6	TRBD1	-	TRBV29-1	TGCAGCGGCCGGGACAGCTATAATTCACCCCTCCACTTT	CSGRDSYNSPLHF
TRBJ2-7	-	-	TRBV5-1	TGCGCCAGCAGCTACGGGACGGGAAGCTACGAGCAGTACTTC	CASSYGTGSYEQYF
TRBJ1-2	-	few	TRBV27	TGTGCCAGCAGTTCCTCGGGGCAGCACAGAGGCTACACCTTC	CASSSSGQHRGYTF
TRBJ2-7	-	-	TRBV29-1	TGCAGCGTTGTAGTTGTTCTTCACGAGCAGTACTTC	CSVVVVLHEQYF
TRBJ2-7	-	-	TRBV30	TGTGCCTGGAGTGTATTGGGTGGGAGCGAGCAGTACTTC	CAWSVLGGSEQYF
TRBJ2-7	-	-	TRBV5-1	TGCGCCAGCAGCCGAGTGGGTCGGACGGGCTCGAGGGAGCAGTACTTC	CASSRVGRTGSREQYF
TRBJ2-1	TRBD2	-	TRBV27	TGTGCCAGCAGTTTGTGGGGAGGGCCCACCACGAGGGTCGGTGAGCAGTTCTTC	CASSLWGGPTTRVGEQFF
TRBJ2-1	TRBD2	-	TRBV29-1	TGCAGCGTTGGGAGCGGGGGGCGGTACAATGAGCAGTTCTTC	CSVGSGGRYNEQFF
TRBJ2-2	TRBD1	-	TRBV29-1	TGCAGCGTCCGGACAGGGGCGAACACCGGGGAGCTGTTTTTT	CSVRTGANTGELFF
TRBJ2-5	-	few	TRBV29-1	TGCAGCGTTTCCGACTGGCAAGAGACCCAGTACTTC	CSVSDWQETQYF
TRBJ1-3	-	-	TRBV23-1	TGCGCCAGCAGTCATCACGGACATTACTCTGGAAACACCATATATTTT	CASSHHGHYSGNTIYF
TRBJ2-5	TRBD1	-	TRBV5-1	TGCGCCAGCAGCTTCCAGACAGGGTCAGAGACCCAGTACTTC	CASSFQTGSETQYF
TRBJ2-3	TRBD2	-	TRBV4-3	TGCGCCAGCAGCCCGCTAGCGGGAGGGCCGCATACGCAGTATTTT	CASSPLAGGPHTQYF
TRBJ2-7	TRBD2	-	TRBV11-2	TGTGCCAGCAGCCGTATAGCGGGGGGCGTGTACGAGCAGTACTTC	CASSRIAGGVYEQYF
TRBJ1-1	-	-	TRBV7-9	TGTGCCAGCAGCTTACCTGGTTTGAGACACAAGAACACTGAAGCTTTCTTT	CASSLPGLRHKNTEAFF
TRBJ1-1	-	-	TRBV15	TGTGCCACCAGCAGAGATCCCAACACTGAAGCTTTCTTT	CATSRDPNTEAFF
TRBJ2-6	-	-	TRBV5-1	TGCGCCAGCAGCTTGGATCCGAGCTCTGGGGCCAACGTCCTGACTTTC	CASSLDPSSGANVLTF
TRBJ2-7	-	-	TRBV29-1	TGCAGCGTCGGGTCCCAGGGGACGGCCGAGCAGTACTTC	CSVGSQGTAEQYF
TRBJ2-7	-	-	TRBV30	TGTGCCTGGAGTGAGGCAAGGGCTAGGTTCACCTACGAGCAGTACTTC	CAWSEARARFTYEQYF
TRBJ2-3	TRBD1	-	TRBV29-1	TGCAGCGTTCTTGGACAGGGAGAGTCATGGAATACGCAGTATTTT	CSVLGQGESWNTQYF
TRBJ2-7	TRBD1	-	TRBV6-5	TGTGCCAGCAGTTACTCCAGGGGGCTGGGGGAGCAGTACTTC	CASSYSRGLGEQYF
TRBJ2-3	TRBD1	-	TRBV11-2	TGTGCCAGCAGCTTAGTAGGGGGCGCCGGGATAGATACGCAGTATTTT	CASSLVGGAGIDTQYF
TRBJ2-5	TRBD1	few	TRBV5-4	TGTGCCAGCAGCTTGTTGGGGACAGGGGTGCCCTTCGGCGAGACCCAGTACTTC	CASSLLGTGVPFGETQYF
TRBJ2-5	-	-	TRBV29-1	TGCAGCGTTGGAGGGCGGGCTGTAGAGACCCAGTACTTC	CSVGGRAVETQYF
TRBJ2-5	-	few	TRBV21-1	TGTGCCAGCAGCAGTCCAGGGGGCGGCCAAGAGACCCAGTACTTC	CASSSPGGGQETQYF
TRBJ2-2	-	-	TRBV14	TGTGCCAGCAGCCAAGTTCCCGGGAAGAACACCGGGGAGCTGTTTTTT	CASSQVPGKNTGELFF
TRBJ1-1	TRBD1	-	TRBV29-1	TGCAGCGTTTCTTTCGCTTCAGGGGGCACTGAAGCTTTCTTT	CSVSFASGGTEAFF
TRBJ1-2	-	-	TRBV4-2	TGTGCCAGCAGCCAAGACCCCGGGGTGGGGGACTATGGCTACACCTTC	CASSQDPGVGDYGYTF
TRBJ1-1	-	-	TRBV5-4	TGTGCCAGCAGCCACCCAGTGGCGGGGACTGAAGCTTTCTTT	CASSHPVAGTEAFF
TRBJ2-7	-	-	TRBV7-2	TGTGCCAGCAGCTTAGGAGGGGCTATGGCGGCCGAGCAGTACTTC	CASSLGGAMAAEQYF
TRBJ2-7	TRBD2	-	TRBV11-2	TGTGCCAGCAGCCTCGGGACTAGCGGCACCTACGAGCAGTACTTC	CASSLGTSGTYEQYF
TRBJ2-3	-	-	TRBV2	TGTGCCAGCATGGGCGGGGCTACAGATACGCAGTATTTT	CASMGGATDTQYF
TRBJ1-2	-	-	TRBV4-1	TGCGCCAGCAGCCAAGATGACGGGTTGGGCTATGGCTACACCTTC	CASSQDDGLGYGYTF
TRBJ1-5	-	once	TRBV2	TGTGCCAGCAATCAAAGATTAGGTCAGCCCCAGCATTTT	CASNQRLGQPQHF
TRBJ1-2	-	few	TRBV2	TGTGCCAGCAAGGCAGGGTCCAACTATGGCTACACCTTC	CASKAGSNYGYTF
TRBJ1-2	-	few	TRBV4-3	TGCGCCAGCAGCCCCGATGGGAGTTTCAATGGCTACACCTTC	CASSPDGSFNGYTF